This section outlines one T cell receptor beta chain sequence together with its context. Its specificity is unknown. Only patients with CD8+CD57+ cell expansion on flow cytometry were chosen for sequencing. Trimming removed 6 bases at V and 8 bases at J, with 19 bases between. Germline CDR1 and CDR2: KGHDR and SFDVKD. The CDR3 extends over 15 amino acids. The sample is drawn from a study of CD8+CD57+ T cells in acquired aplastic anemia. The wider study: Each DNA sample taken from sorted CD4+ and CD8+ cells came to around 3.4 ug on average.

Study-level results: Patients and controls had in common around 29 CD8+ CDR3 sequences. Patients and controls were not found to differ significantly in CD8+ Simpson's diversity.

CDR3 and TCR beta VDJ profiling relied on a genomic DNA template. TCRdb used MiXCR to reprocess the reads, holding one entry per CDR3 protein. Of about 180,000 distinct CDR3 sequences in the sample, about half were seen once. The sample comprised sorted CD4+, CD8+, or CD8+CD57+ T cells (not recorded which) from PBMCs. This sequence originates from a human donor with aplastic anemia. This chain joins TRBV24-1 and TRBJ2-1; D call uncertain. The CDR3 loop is CATSCQTLTADEQFF. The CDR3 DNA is TGTGCCACCAGTTGCCAAACACTGACGGCGGATGAGCAGTTCTTC.